This record covers a single T cell receptor (beta chain). Using immunoSEQ multiplex PCR, the repertoire was profiled, and TCRdb retains in-frame clones only, with some absent. The table lists around 21,000 clones, less than 90% of them singletons. This sample is drawn from a study of T cell changes during pregnancy in multiple sclerosis. V shed 4 bases, J shed 9 bases, and the junction held 12 bases outside the gene matches. CDR3 length: 18 residues. Per germline, CDR1 SGHTA and CDR2 FQGTGA. The chain combines TRBV7-3 with TRBJ2-1, with 16 bases fitting TRBD2. The TCR was taken from a female donor in good health, enrolled as a control in a pregnancy study. Sequencing used CD8+ T cells from peripheral blood mononuclear cells, obtained in the third trimester of pregnancy. The chain's CDR3 is CASSYIPSGLAGGGEQFF. CDR3 bases: TGTGCCAGCAGCTATATACCCTCGGGACTAGCGGGGGGGGGTGAGCAGTTCTTC.